The 17 T cell receptor beta chains listed next were all sequenced from one sample in a study of cytomegalovirus exposure and HLA in healthy donors. The PCR was carried out with 60 Vbeta primers and 13 Jbeta primers. Assay used: immunoSEQ multiplex PCR; TCRdb lists only in-frame clones, some missing. The sample yields around 110,000 clones, 82% seen once. The specimen sequenced was PBMCs. The origin of the receptors is a man aged 30 to 39 in good health and CMV-seropositive.

Notes on this clone: A read error may account for a junction end that differs from germline. The gene calls are TRBV7-2 and TRBJ2-7, with TRBD2 matching over 16 bases. This CDR3 has 16 amino acids. From germline, CDR1 is SGHTA and CDR2 FQGNSA. The CDR3 loop is CASSIVGTSGGAGLDF. DNA of the CDR3: TGTGCCAGCAGCATAGTCGGGACTAGCGGGGGGGCCGGTTTGGATTTC.

For this clone: A junction end diverges from the germline sequence, so it may reflect a read error. The V call is TRBV7-9, the J call TRBJ1-1; D is unclear. Germline lookup yields CDR1 SEHNR and CDR2 FQNEAQ (reference sequence). The CDR3 has 13 residues. The CDR3, as DNA: TGTTCCAGCAGCTATATCGGGGACACTGAAGCTTTCTTT. It codes for CSSSYIGDTEAFF.

The CDR3 DNA follows: TGTGCCAGCAGCCCCTACGGGACAGGGGGCTTCGGAAACACCATATATTTT. Translating gives CASSPYGTGGFGNTIYF. V and J are TRBV9 and TRBJ1-3, with 12 bases identical to TRBD1. CDR1 is SGDLS and CDR2 is YYNGEE in the germline V gene. The CDR3 covers 17 residues. With 4 bases clipped from V and 4 bases from J, the junction kept 9 bases outside the gene matches. The full variable domain, its missing parts supplied by reference TRBV9 and TRBJ1-3, is DSGVTQTPKHLITATGQRVTLRCSPRSGDLSVYWYQQSLDQGLQFLIQYYNGEERAKGNILERFSAQQFPDLHSELNLSSLELGDSALYFCASSPYGTGGFGNTIYFGEGSWLTVV.

The J gene is TRBJ1-5, the V gene TRBV2; D not resolved. The CDR3 covers 14 residues. V lost 4 bases, J lost 1 base, and 8 bases lay in between. CDR1 is SNHLY, CDR2 FYNNEI, per germline. CDR3 coding DNA: TGTGCCAGCAGTGGAGAGGTGAGCAATCAGCCCCAGCATTTT. This translates into CASSGEVSNQPQHF.

The chain uses TRBV19 and TRBJ1-4, with D possibly being TRBD1 (5 bases). V lost 3 bases, J lost 5 bases, and 10 bases lay in between. This CDR3 spans 14 amino acids. The germline gives CDR1 LNHDA, CDR2 SQIVND (reference sequence). The CDR3 sequence is CASSIVGGNEKLFF. The CDR3 DNA sequence: TGTGCCAGTAGTATTGTCGGGGGAAATGAAAAACTGTTTTTT.

Concerning this clone itself: Sequence at one end of the junction differs from germline and may be a read error. The chain links TRBV7-9 to TRBJ2-1; a possible D gene is TRBD1 (6 bases). Germline V gene lookup returns CDR1 SEHNR and CDR2 FQNEAQ (reference sequence). This CDR3 is built from 16 residues. The CDR3 nucleotides are TGTTCCAGCAGCCAGAGGGGGTCTCTCCAGTACAATGAGCAGTTCTTC. Its translation is CSSSQRGSLQYNEQFF.

The chain employs TRBV6-1 and TRBJ2-7, with 10 bases lining up with TRBD1. The CDR3 totals 14 residues. V was clipped by 4 bases and J by 6 bases; unmatched bases: 6. The germline V gene encodes CDR1 MNHNS and CDR2 SASEGT. The CDR3, as DNA: TGTGCCAGCAGTGTCGGAGACAGGGGGCCCGAGCAGTACGTC. Its protein product is CASSVGDRGPEQYV.

The genes are TRBV29-1 and TRBJ2-5, with TRBD2 identical over 10 bases. This CDR3 has 15 amino acids. The ends lost 3 bases at V and 5 bases at J; junction bases unmatched: 9. Germline-derived CDR1 and CDR2 are SQVTM and ANQGSEA. In DNA, the CDR3 is TGCAGCGTTGAGGGTCTAGCGGGAGTTCGGGAGACCCAGTACTTC. Translated: CSVEGLAGVRETQYF.

This clone was counted a single time. The chain combines TRBV2 with TRBJ2-7; a weak D match, TRBD1 (6 bases). The germline V gene encodes CDR1 SNHLY and CDR2 FYNNEI. Trimming pared 3 bases from V and 5 bases from J, leaving 17 bases between. The CDR3 has 15 amino acids. CDR3 amino acids: CASSETQGISDEQYF. DNA for the CDR3: TGTGCCAGCAGTGAGACTCAGGGGATTTCCGACGAGCAGTACTTC.

The rearrangement uses TRBV4-1 and TRBJ2-1; TRBD1 matches 10 bases. The germline V gene has CDR1 MGHRA and CDR2 YSYEKL. The ends lost 4 bases at V and 8 bases at J; junction bases unmatched: 11. This CDR3 spans 16 amino acids. The CDR3 nucleotides are TGCGCCAGCAGCCCGGGACAGGGGAATTATGTGGATGAGCAGTTCTTC. As protein: CASSPGQGNYVDEQFF.

The chain is built from TRBV5-6 and TRBJ1-6; 8 nucleotides align to TRBD1. The CDR3 spans 14 residues. Germline CDR1 and CDR2: SGHDT and YYEEEE. V shed 6 bases and J 7 bases; nucleotides not matched to a gene: 6. The CDR3 bases are TGTGCCAGCATCTCGGACAGGGCGAATTCACCCCTCCACTTT. Translated: CASISDRANSPLHF.

This chain joins TRBV27 and TRBJ2-1, with D perhaps TRBD2 (5 bases). The CDR3 contains 12 residues. Germline CDR1 MNHEY, CDR2 SMNVEV (reference sequence). The V and J ends lost 6 bases and 10 bases respectively, with 13 bases between them. Written as DNA, the CDR3 is TGTGCCAGCAGAAGTCTAGCTGGGGAGCAGTTCTTC. This gives the protein CASRSLAGEQFF.

V and J are TRBV6-6 and TRBJ2-3; TRBD1 matches at 10 bases. V trimming: 5 bases; J trimming: 0 bases; junction bases outside the gene matches: 2. The CDR3 spans 15 residues. The V gene's germline CDR1 is MNHNY and CDR2 SVGAGI (reference sequence). The chain's CDR3 is CASSKGQGSTDTQYF. DNA of the CDR3: TGTGCCAGCAGTAAGGGACAGGGGAGCACAGATACGCAGTATTTT.

This CDR3 reads CASSLTGSGNTIYF. The CDR3 DNA reads as TGTGCCAGCAGTTTAACAGGGTCTGGAAACACCATATATTTT. V is TRBV6-6 and J is TRBJ1-3; perhaps TRBD1 as D (6 bases). V was pared by 4 bases and J by 1 base, with 8 bases between. The CDR3 sequence is 14 residues long. The V gene's germline CDR1 is MNHNY and CDR2 SVGAGI (reference sequence).

The chain recombines TRBV6-1 with TRBJ2-1, with 7 bases lining up with TRBD1. The CDR3 extends over 17 amino acids. After removal of 2 bases from V and 3 bases from J, the junction contained 10 bases not matched to a gene. Germline lookup yields CDR1 MNHNS and CDR2 SASEGT. This CDR3 is CASSETTNRGRYNEQFF. CDR3 sequence (DNA): TGTGCCAGCAGTGAAACCACAAACAGGGGACGCTACAATGAGCAGTTCTTC.

A few counts support this clone. The rearrangement uses TRBV6-5 and TRBJ1-2; a possible D gene is TRBD1 (6 bases). V lost 6 bases and J 3 bases, leaving 17 bases between the germline ends. Per germline, CDR1 MNHEY and CDR2 SVGAGI. This CDR3 has 15 residues. The CDR3 coding sequence is TGTGCCAGCAGACACAACCGGGACAACCACTATGGCTACACCTTC. It yields the protein CASRHNRDNHYGYTF.

The V call is TRBV28, the J call TRBJ2-3, with D perhaps TRBD2 (6 bases). The CDR3 covers 15 residues. Trimming removed 6 bases at V and 0 bases at J, with 13 bases between. Germline values: CDR1 MDHEN, CDR2 SYDVKM. This chain's CDR3 is CASRSAGPSTDTQYF. The CDR3, as DNA: TGTGCCAGCAGGTCAGCGGGTCCTAGCACAGATACGCAGTATTTT.